These 8 T cell receptor beta chains were all obtained from the same sample, sequenced in a study of lung T cells in sarcoidosis with Löfgren's syndrome. TCRdb reprocessed the reads with MiXCR, giving one entry per CDR3 protein. The repertoire consists of roughly 63,000 distinct CDR3 sequences, with approximately 21% occurring once and the leading ten covering about 2.3%. The sample consisted of CD4+ T cells from PBMCs. Receptors were obtained from a human donor with sarcoidosis (Löfgren's syndrome or another form), or a control subject (not recorded which).

This clonotype was seen repeatedly, ten times or more. The rearrangement joins TRBV19 to TRBJ2-3, with TRBD2 as a possible D gene (7 bases). This CDR3 is 18 amino acids long. Per germline, CDR1 LNHDA and CDR2 SQIVND (reference sequence). Trimming took off 4 bases at V and 3 bases at J, with 23 bases between the two ends. CDR3 in amino acids: CASSTSETWGRGTDTQYF. CDR3 DNA: TGTGCCAGTAGTACCTCCGAGACCTGGGGGCGGGGGACAGATACGCAGTATTTT. The whole variable domain, remainder taken from reference TRBV19 and TRBJ2-3, is DGGITQSPKYLFRKEGQNVTLSCEQNLNHDAMYWYRQDPGQGLRLIYYSQIVNDFQKGDIAEGYSVSREKKESFPLTVTSAQKNPTAFYLCASSTSETWGRGTDTQYFGPGTRLTVL.

Only a few counts were recorded for this clonotype. DNA of the CDR3: TGTGCTAGTGGCCTGGGACAGGGGGCGACCGGGGAGCTGTTTTTT. It is translated as CASGLGQGATGELFF. The chain combines TRBV12-5 with TRBJ2-2; TRBD1 agrees at 12 bases. Germline V gene data show CDR1 as LGHNT and CDR2 as FRNRAP. Trimming at V came to 6 bases and at J to 5 bases, leaving 4 bases not matched to a gene. This CDR3 is 15 amino acids long.

In regard to this clonotype: This clone may be a read error of a much larger clone one base away. The chain has TRBV7-2 and TRBJ2-5, with D unresolved. Germline V gene data show CDR1 as SGHTA and CDR2 as FQGNSA. This CDR3 has 14 amino acids. V lost 8 bases, J lost 5 bases, and 18 bases lay in between. The CDR3 is CASCVAVALETQYF. CDR3 sequence (DNA): TGTGCCAGCTGCGTCGCGGTGGCGCTGGAGACCCAGTACTTC. Looking up the rest from reference TRBV7-2 and TRBJ2-5 gives the full variable domain: GAGVSQSPSNKVTEKGKDVELRCDPISGHTALYWYRQSLGQGLEFLIYFQGNSAPDKSGLPSDRFSAERTGGSVSTLTIQRTQQEDSAVYLCASCVAVALETQYFGPGTRLLVL.

V is TRBV11-2 and J is TRBJ2-1; weak D call: TRBD2 (6 bases). The V end was cut by 1 base, the J end by 4 bases, with 14 bases between. CDR1 is SGHAT and CDR2 is FQNNGV in the germline V gene. The length of the CDR3 is 16 residues. Written as DNA, the CDR3 is TGTGCCAGCAGCTTAGCGGGACTGAAGACTTACAATGAGCAGTTCTTC. Translated: CASSLAGLKTYNEQFF.

This clonotype was seen only a few times. The gene calls are TRBV12-3 or TRBV12-4 and TRBJ2-7; maybe TRBD2 (6 bases). Trimming cost V 2 bases and J 4 bases, with 15 bases left between them. The CDR3 runs to 15 residues. The CDR3 here is CASSLNLAGGYEQYF. The CDR3 nucleotides read TGTGCCAGCAGTTTAAATCTAGCCGGGGGTTACGAGCAGTACTTC.

This clonotype has at least ten counts. The rearrangement uses TRBV6-6 and TRBJ1-1; perhaps TRBD1 as D (5 bases). Germline CDR1 reads MNHNY; CDR2 reads SVGAGI (reference sequence). V was cut by 2 bases and J by 7 bases, with 8 bases left in between. CDR3 length equals 12 residues. The CDR3 sequence is CASSYGAGEAFF. The DNA for the CDR3 is TGTGCCAGCAGTTACGGGGCAGGTGAAGCTTTCTTT.

This clonotype was recorded many times. The CDR3 loop is CASSYGGLAFF. CDR3 DNA sequence: TGTGCCAGCAGTTACGGGGGGTTAGCTTTCTTT. The genes are TRBV6-6 and TRBJ1-1, with D tentatively TRBD1 (5 bases). This CDR3 is built from 11 residues. In germline, CDR1 is MNHNY, CDR2 SVGAGI (reference sequence). V was clipped by 2 bases and J by 10 bases, with 8 bases between them.

A word on this clonotype: A much larger clone lies a single base off, so this may be a read error. The V call is TRBV7-2, the J call TRBJ2-7; possibly TRBD2 for D (5 bases). The CDR3 runs 12 residues. CDR1 is SGHTA and CDR2 is FQGNSA in the germline V gene. With 5 bases removed from V and 12 bases from J, the gap between germline ends came to 17 bases. CDR3 protein: CASSRERWEWYF. In DNA, the CDR3 is TGTGCCAGCAGCCGTGAGCGGTGGGAGTGGTACTTC.